This T cell receptor beta chain was observed in a study of cytomegalovirus exposure and HLA in healthy donors. Findings of the study overall: In vitro experiments confirmed that three CMV-associated chains were specific for CMV antigens. Researchers reported in a later analysis that common viral pathogens appeared linked to several top clusters.

As concerns this clone: The antigen is undetermined.

Trimming took 1 base from V and 7 from J, leaving 10 bases between them. CDR3 length: 14 residues. CDR1 is MGHRA, CDR2 YSYEKL, per germline. The PCR contained 60 Vbeta and 13 Jbeta primers. Here immunoSEQ multiplex PCR was the method, and the copy in TCRdb shows in-frame clones only, minus some. The sample includes around 200,000 clones, roughly 80% seen only once; the top ten take over 5.5%. What was sequenced was PBMCs. This clonotype was sampled from a man aged 40-49 years in good health and CMV-seropositive. The V gene is TRBV4-1, the J gene TRBJ1-4, with D perhaps TRBD1 (5 bases). The chain's CDR3 is CASSQGSGREKLFF. DNA of the CDR3: TGCGCCAGCAGCCAAGGATCAGGGCGTGAAAAACTGTTTTTT.